The 9 T cell receptor beta chains below were found in one sample sequenced in a study of shared clonotypes between healthy human individuals. Sequenced by immunoSEQ multiplex PCR; TCRdb stores in-frame clones only, minus some. The sample has about a million clones, 60% to 80% seen once. Sequencing was done on a sample of memory CD4+ T cells from PBMCs. Subset: CD45RA-negative fraction. The receptors derive from a man aged 18 to 29 in good health. Some clones in this sample may be carry-over from other donors' samples.

Of note for this clone: One base away lies a much larger clone, so this may be a sequencing read error. The identical CDR3 is also encoded by other nucleotide sequences in the sample. The genes are TRBV28 and TRBJ1-5, with D unclear. The CDR3 runs to 12 residues. V was shortened by 5 bases and J by 1 base, with 3 bases between the two germline ends. Germline assignment: CDR1 MDHEN and CDR2 SYDVKM. For the CDR3, the DNA is TGTGCCAGCAGTCGGAGCAATCAGCCCCAGCATTTT. Residues: CASSRSNQPQHF.

This clone appeared once. The rearrangement uses TRBV5-1 and TRBJ1-3; D possibly corresponds to TRBD1 (6 bases). This CDR3 has 14 amino acids. V was clipped by 4 bases and J by 3 bases, with 11 bases between them. Per the germline V gene, CDR1 is SGHRS and CDR2 is YFSETQ. The CDR3 sequence is CASSQGTFGNTIYF. CDR3 DNA sequence: TGCGCCAGCAGCCAGGGGACATTTGGAAACACCATATATTTT.

This rearrangement joins TRBV9 to TRBJ2-5; possibly TRBD2 for D (5 bases). Per the germline V gene, CDR1 is SGDLS and CDR2 is YYNGEE. V lost 2 bases and J 1 base, leaving 12 bases between the germline ends. There are 15 residues in the CDR3. DNA of the CDR3: TGTGCCAGCAGCGTGATCGGAGCGGTCCAAGAGACCCAGTACTTC. Amino acid sequence: CASSVIGAVQETQYF.

In regard to this clone: One junction end does not reproduce the germline sequence, and a read error may be involved. The chain joins TRBV30 to TRBJ2-7, with TRBD1 matching over 9 bases. CDR3 length: 15 residues. Germline-derived CDR1 and CDR2 are GTSNPN and SVGIG (reference sequence). CDR3 residues: CAWRGGQGLRYERYF. DNA of the CDR3: TGTGCCTGGAGGGGGGGACAGGGATTAAGGTACGAGCGGTACTTC.

The rearrangement joins TRBV11-3 to TRBJ2-2; TRBD2 is a possible D gene (6 bases). CDR1 and CDR2 from the germline V gene are SGHNT and YENEEA. Trimming stripped 5 bases from V and 0 bases from J, with 13 bases between. The length of the CDR3 is 16 residues. CDR3 loop: CASSQRGTSNTGELFF. Written as DNA, the CDR3 is TGTGCCAGCAGCCAAAGAGGGACTTCGAACACCGGGGAGCTGTTTTTT.

The chain combines TRBV2 with TRBJ2-7, with 9 positions matching TRBD1. V dropped 6 bases and J dropped 4; count of bases not matched to a gene: 7. The CDR3 has 14 residues. Germline CDR1 and CDR2: SNHLY and FYNNEI. The DNA for the CDR3 is TGTGCCAGCAGAGTTAGGGGACAGGGATACGAGCAGTACTTC. Translating gives CASRVRGQGYEQYF.

J is TRBJ1-2 and V is TRBV27, with 8 bases identical to TRBD1. The V segment lost 5 bases and the J segment 7 bases; nucleotides outside the gene matches: 3. Looked up from germline, CDR1 is MNHEY and CDR2 is SMNVEV (reference sequence). The length of the CDR3 is 12 residues. The chain's CDR3 is CASSADRGGYTF. CDR3 DNA sequence: TGTGCCAGCAGTGCTGACAGGGGTGGCTACACCTTC.

This clone appeared a single time. This chain joins TRBV11-1 and TRBJ1-2; no clear D. This CDR3 is 17 amino acids long. V lost 1 base and J lost 0, with 15 bases in between. Per germline, CDR1 SGHAT and CDR2 FQDESV (reference sequence). The CDR3 reads CASSLEGARATNYGYTF. CDR3 coding DNA: TGTGCCAGCAGCTTAGAAGGCGCCCGCGCGACTAACTATGGCTACACCTTC.

This chain connects TRBV28 to TRBJ2-6, with 12 bases fitting TRBD1. CDR1 and CDR2 from the germline V gene are MDHEN and SYDVKM. This CDR3 contains 15 residues. The V segment lost 11 bases and the J segment 1 base; nucleotides outside the gene matches: 3. CDR3 coding DNA: TGTGCCGCGGGACAGGGGGCTTCTGGGGCCAACGTCCTGACTTTC. It encodes CAAGQGASGANVLTF.